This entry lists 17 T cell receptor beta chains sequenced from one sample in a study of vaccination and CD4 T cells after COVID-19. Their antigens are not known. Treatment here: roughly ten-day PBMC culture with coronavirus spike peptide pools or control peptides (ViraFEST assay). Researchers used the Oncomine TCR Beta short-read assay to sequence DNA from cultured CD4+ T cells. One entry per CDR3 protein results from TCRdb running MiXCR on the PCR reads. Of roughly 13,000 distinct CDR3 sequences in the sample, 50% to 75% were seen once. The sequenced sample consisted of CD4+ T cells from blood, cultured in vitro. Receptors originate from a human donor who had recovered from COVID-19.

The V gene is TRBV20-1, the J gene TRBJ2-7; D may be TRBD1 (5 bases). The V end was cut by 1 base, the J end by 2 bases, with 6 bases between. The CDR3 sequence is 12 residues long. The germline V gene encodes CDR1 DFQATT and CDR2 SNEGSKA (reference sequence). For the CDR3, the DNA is TGCAGTGCTAGAGGACAGCCCTACGAGCAGTACTTC. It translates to CSARGQPYEQYF.

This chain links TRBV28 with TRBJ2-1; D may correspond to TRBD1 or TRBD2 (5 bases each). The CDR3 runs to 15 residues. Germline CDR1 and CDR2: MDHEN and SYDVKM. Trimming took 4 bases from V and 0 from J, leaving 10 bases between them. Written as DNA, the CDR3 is TGTGCCAGCAGTTCCCGGGACCGCTCCTACAATGAGCAGTTCTTC. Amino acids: CASSSRDRSYNEQFF. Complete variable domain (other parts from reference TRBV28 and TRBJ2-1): DVKVTQSSRYLVKRTGEKVFLECVQDMDHENMFWYRQDPGLGLRLIYFSYDVKMKEKGDIPEGYSVSREKKERFSLILESASTNQTSMYLCASSSRDRSYNEQFFGPGTRLTVL.

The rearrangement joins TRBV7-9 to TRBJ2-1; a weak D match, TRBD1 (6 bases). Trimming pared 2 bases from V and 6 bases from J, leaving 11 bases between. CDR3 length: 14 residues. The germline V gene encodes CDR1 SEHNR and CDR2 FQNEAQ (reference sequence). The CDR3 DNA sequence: TGTGCCAGCAGCTTAATGGGGGCGCGCAATGAGCAGTTCTTC. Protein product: CASSLMGARNEQFF.

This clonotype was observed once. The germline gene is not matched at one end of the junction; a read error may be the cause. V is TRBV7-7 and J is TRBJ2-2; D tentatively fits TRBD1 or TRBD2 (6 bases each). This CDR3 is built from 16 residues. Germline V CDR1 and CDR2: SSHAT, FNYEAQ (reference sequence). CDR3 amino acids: CASSLGGRSNTGELFF. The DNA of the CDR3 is TGTGCTAGCAGCTTAGGGGGGAGATCGAACACCGGGGAGCTGTTTTTT.

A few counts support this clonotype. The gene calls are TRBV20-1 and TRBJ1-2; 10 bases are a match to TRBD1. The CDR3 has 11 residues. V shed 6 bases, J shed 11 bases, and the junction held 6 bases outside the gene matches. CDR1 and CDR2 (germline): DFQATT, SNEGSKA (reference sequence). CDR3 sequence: CSARDRGRYTF. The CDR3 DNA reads TGCAGTGCCCGGGACAGGGGACGATACACCTTC.

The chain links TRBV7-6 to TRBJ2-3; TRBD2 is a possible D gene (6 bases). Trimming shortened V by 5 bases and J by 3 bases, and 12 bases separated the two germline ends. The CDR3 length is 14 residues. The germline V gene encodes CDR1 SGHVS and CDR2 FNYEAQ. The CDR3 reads CASSLPTRTDTQYF. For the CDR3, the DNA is TGTGCCAGCAGCCTCCCGACTAGGACAGATACGCAGTATTTT.

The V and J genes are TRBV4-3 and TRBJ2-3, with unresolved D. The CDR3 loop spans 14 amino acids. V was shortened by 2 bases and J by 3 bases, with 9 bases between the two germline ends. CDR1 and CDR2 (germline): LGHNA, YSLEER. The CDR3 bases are TGCGCCAGCAGCCAAAGACACCAGACAGATACGCAGTATTTT. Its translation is CASSQRHQTDTQYF.

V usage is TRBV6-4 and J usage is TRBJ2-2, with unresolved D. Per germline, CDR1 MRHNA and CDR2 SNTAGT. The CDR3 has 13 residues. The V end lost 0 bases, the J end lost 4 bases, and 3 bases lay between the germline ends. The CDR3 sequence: CASSDSGTGELFF. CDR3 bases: TGTGCCAGCAGTGACTCGGGCACCGGGGAGCTGTTTTTT.

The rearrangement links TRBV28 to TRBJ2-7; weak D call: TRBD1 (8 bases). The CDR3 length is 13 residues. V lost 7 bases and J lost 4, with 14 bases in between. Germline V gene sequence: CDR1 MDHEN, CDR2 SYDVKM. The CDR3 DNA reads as TGTGCCAGCATCAACAGGGGGGGTTACGAGCAGTACTTC. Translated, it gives CASINRGGYEQYF.

The CDR3 nucleotides are TGTGCCAGCAGCGTACAAGAGACCCAGTACTTC. Its protein is CASSVQETQYF. This chain links TRBV7-6 with TRBJ2-5; D uncertain. Germline CDR1 is SGHVS and CDR2 is FNYEAQ. V lost 5 bases, J lost 2 bases, and 3 bases lay in between. The CDR3 length is 11 residues.

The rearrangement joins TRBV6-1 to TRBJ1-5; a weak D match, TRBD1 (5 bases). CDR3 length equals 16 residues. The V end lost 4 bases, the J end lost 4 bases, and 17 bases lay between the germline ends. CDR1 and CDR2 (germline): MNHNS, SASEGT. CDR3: CASSALLKGRNQPQHF. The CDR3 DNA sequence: TGTGCCAGCAGTGCCCTTTTGAAGGGGAGAAATCAGCCCCAGCATTTT.

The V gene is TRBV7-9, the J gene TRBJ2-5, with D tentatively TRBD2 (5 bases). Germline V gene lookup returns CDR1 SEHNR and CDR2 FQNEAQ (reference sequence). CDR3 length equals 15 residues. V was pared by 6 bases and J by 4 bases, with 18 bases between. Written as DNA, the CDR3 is TGTGCCAGCAGATCTCAAGTGAGGGTAGGAGAGACCCAGTACTTC. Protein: CASRSQVRVGETQYF. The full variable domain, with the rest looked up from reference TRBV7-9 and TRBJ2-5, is DTGVSQNPRHKITKRGQNVTFRCDPISEHNRLYWYRQTLGQGPEFLTYFQNEAQLEKSRLLSDRFSAERPKGSFSTLEIQRTEQGDSAMYLCASRSQVRVGETQYFGPGTRLLVL.

The CDR3 protein is CSAETGGFTGELFF. The DNA for the CDR3 is TGCAGTGCTGAGACAGGGGGCTTTACCGGGGAGCTGTTTTTT. The chain links TRBV20-1 to TRBJ2-2; 10 bases map to TRBD1. The CDR3 contains 14 residues. The germline CDR1 and CDR2 sequences are DFQATT and SNEGSKA (reference sequence). V shed 5 bases, J shed 5 bases, and the junction held 5 bases outside the gene matches.

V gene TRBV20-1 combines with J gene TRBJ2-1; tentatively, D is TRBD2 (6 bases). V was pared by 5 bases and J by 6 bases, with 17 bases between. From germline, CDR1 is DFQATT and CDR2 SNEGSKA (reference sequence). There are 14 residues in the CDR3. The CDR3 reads CSARPGTGVNEQFF. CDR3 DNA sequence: TGCAGTGCTCGACCCGGGACGGGGGTCAATGAGCAGTTCTTC.

The CDR3 spells CSAQGLASYNEQFF. In DNA, the CDR3 is TGCAGCGCCCAGGGACTAGCATCCTACAATGAGCAGTTCTTC. The genes are TRBV29-1 and TRBJ2-1; 9 bases match TRBD2. Germline assignment: CDR1 SQVTM and CDR2 ANQGSEA. The CDR3 extends over 14 amino acids. The J segment lost 1 base and the V segment lost 7 bases, leaving 5 bases of the junction unmatched.

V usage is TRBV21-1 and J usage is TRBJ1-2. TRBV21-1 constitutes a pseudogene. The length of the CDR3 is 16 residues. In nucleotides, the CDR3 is TGTGCCAGCAGCAAAGTTCACTACGGAAAGTTCTATGGCTACACCTTC. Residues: CASSKVHYGKFYGYTF.

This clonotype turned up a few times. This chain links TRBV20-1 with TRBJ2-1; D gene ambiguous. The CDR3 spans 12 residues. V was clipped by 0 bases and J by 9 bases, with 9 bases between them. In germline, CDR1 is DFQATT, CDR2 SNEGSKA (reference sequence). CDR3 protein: CSARDPITEQFF. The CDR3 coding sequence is TGCAGTGCTAGAGATCCTATTACTGAGCAGTTCTTC.